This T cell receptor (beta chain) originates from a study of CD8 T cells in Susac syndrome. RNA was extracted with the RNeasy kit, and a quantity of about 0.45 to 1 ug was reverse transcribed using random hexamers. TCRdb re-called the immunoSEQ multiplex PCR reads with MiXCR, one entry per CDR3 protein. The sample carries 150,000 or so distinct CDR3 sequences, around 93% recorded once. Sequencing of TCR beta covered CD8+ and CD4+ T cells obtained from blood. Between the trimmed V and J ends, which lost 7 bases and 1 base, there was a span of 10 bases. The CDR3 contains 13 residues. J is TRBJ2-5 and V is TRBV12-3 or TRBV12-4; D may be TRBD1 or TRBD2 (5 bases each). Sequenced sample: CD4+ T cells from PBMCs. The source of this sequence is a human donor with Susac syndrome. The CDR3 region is CASTLGRQETQYF. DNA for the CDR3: TGTGCCAGCACCTTGGGACGCCAAGAGACCCAGTACTTC.